A single sample is the source of the 4 T cell receptor beta chains below, sequenced in a study of blood T cell repertoires in COVID-19. The assay was immunoSEQ multiplex PCR, and TCRdb's table has in-frame clones only and misses some. The sample lists 110,000 to 150,000 clones, approximately 86% occurring once. The sample consisted of peripheral blood. These receptors were taken from a man aged 70 or older with acute or convalescent COVID-19.

This clone was seen a few times. The chain employs TRBV12-3 or TRBV12-4 and TRBJ1-1; D gene ambiguous. The CDR3 contains 12 residues. V was trimmed by 6 bases and J by 5 bases, leaving 10 bases between them. The CDR3 DNA reads as TGTGCCAGCAGCTTCGGGGTTACTGAAGCTTTCTTT. The encoded protein is CASSFGVTEAFF.

The chain is built from TRBV5-1 and TRBJ1-1; no clear D gene. In germline, CDR1 is SGHRS, CDR2 YFSETQ. Between the trimmed V and J ends, which lost 0 bases and 1 base, there was a span of 7 bases. The CDR3 covers 14 residues. CDR3 in DNA: TGCGCCAGCAGCTTGGACGCGTGGAACACTGAAGCTTTCTTT. Translation gives CASSLDAWNTEAFF.

The chain is built from TRBV7-2 and TRBJ2-1; 9 bases map to TRBD2. The CDR3 is 17 residues long. V lost 3 bases to trimming and J lost 2 bases; unmatched junction nucleotides: 8. Germline loops: CDR1 SGHTA, CDR2 FQGNSA. CDR3 amino acids: CASSFTKIAGAYNEQFF. As DNA, the CDR3 is TGTGCCAGCAGCTTTACTAAAATAGCGGGAGCCTACAATGAGCAGTTCTTC.

The V call is TRBV5-1, the J call TRBJ1-1; 12 bases are a match to TRBD1. With 4 bases clipped from V and 4 bases from J, the junction kept 5 bases outside the gene matches. This CDR3 comprises 15 residues. Per germline, CDR1 SGHRS and CDR2 YFSETQ. CDR3 sequence: CASSAGTGGFTEAFF. The CDR3 DNA is TGCGCCAGCAGCGCTGGGACAGGGGGCTTCACTGAAGCTTTCTTT.